These 32 T cell receptor beta chains were all obtained from the same sample, sequenced in a study of low-dose radiotherapy and immunotherapy resistance in tumors. Priming of first-strand cDNA relied on TRAV- and TRBV-specific primers (covering alpha and beta chains). Amplification of TCRs used a constant-region primer and V-primer adapter for about 20 PCR cycles. TCRdb re-called the reads with MiXCR, one entry per CDR3 protein. The repertoire holds more than 10,000 distinct CDR3 sequences, roughly 60% seen once, with roughly 8% in the top ten. All receptors derive from a human donor with advanced metastatic prostate, ovarian, gallbladder or colorectal cancer (not recorded which). This table probably holds off-target reads from a library built for another chain.

The chain carries TRBV29-1 and TRBJ1-2; 7 bases line up with TRBD1. Germline lookup yields CDR1 SQVTM and CDR2 ANQGSEA. V lost 6 bases and J lost 5; bases outside the gene matches: 12. This CDR3 contains 14 residues. The CDR3 DNA sequence: TGCAGCGTGAAAAGTACAGGGGCCCCTTATGGCTACACCTTC. Its protein product is CSVKSTGAPYGYTF.

The chain employs TRBV28 and TRBJ1-2; D perhaps matches TRBD1 (6 bases). Deletions cut 4 bases from V and 0 bases from J, with 15 bases between. The CDR3 contains 16 residues. Germline V gives CDR1 MDHEN, CDR2 SYDVKM. Written as DNA, the CDR3 is TGTGCCAGCAGTTCTCCCTCGGACAGCCCTAACTATGGCTACACCTTC. This encodes CASSSPSDSPNYGYTF.

The chain couples TRBV5-4 to TRBJ2-1; D unclear. Germline CDR1 and CDR2: SGHNT and YYREEE (reference sequence). V was pared by 2 bases and J by 4 bases, with 4 bases between. The CDR3 covers 12 residues. CDR3 protein: CASSFAYNEQFF. The CDR3 nucleotides are TGTGCCAGCAGCTTTGCATACAATGAGCAGTTCTTC.

A word on this clonotype: One end of the junction fails to match germline, which may point to a read error. The rearrangement uses TRBV11-2 and TRBJ2-3, with 9 nucleotides matching TRBD1. Germline values: CDR1 SGHAT, CDR2 FQNNGV. The CDR3 is 16 amino acids. DNA for the CDR3: TGTGCCAACAGCACAGAAGGGACAGGGCGGGGAGATACGCAGTATTTT. Its protein is CANSTEGTGRGDTQYF.

The chain links TRBV12-5 to TRBJ2-7, with 8 bases lining up with TRBD1. This CDR3 has 15 residues. Trimming removed 5 bases from V and 2 bases from J; junction bases left unmatched: 8. Germline V gene lookup returns CDR1 LGHNT and CDR2 FRNRAP. CDR3 protein: CASGARDRPTYEQYF. The CDR3 DNA reads as TGTGCTAGTGGTGCCCGGGACAGGCCTACCTACGAGCAGTACTTC. The complete variable domain, with remaining parts taken from reference TRBV12-5 and TRBJ2-7, reads DARVTQTPRHKVTEMGQEVTMRCQPILGHNTVFWYRQTMMQGLELLAYFRNRAPLDDSGMPKDRFSAEMPDATLATLKIQPSEPRDSAVYFCASGARDRPTYEQYFGPGTRLTVT.

This clonotype has more than one count but fewer than ten. This rearrangement joins TRBV11-2 to TRBJ2-5, with no clear D. This CDR3 has 12 amino acids. Between the trimmed V and J ends, which lost 5 bases and 3 bases, there was a span of 7 bases. Germline V lookup: CDR1 SGHAT, CDR2 FQNNGV. This CDR3 reads CASSQTEETQYF. The CDR3 DNA sequence: TGTGCCAGCAGCCAAACTGAAGAGACCCAGTACTTC.

This chain uses TRBV28 with TRBJ2-3; 13 bases fit TRBD2. The CDR3 is made up of 15 amino acids. Germline loops: CDR1 MDHEN, CDR2 SYDVKM. Trimming at V came to 9 bases and at J to 0 bases, leaving 3 bases not matched to a gene. The CDR3 coding sequence is TGTGCCAGGTTGACTAGCGGGGGGAGCACAGATACGCAGTATTTT. This encodes CARLTSGGSTDTQYF.

This clonotype was seen more than once but under ten times. The chain combines TRBV5-4 with TRBJ2-1; no clear D gene. The V gene's germline CDR1 is SGHNT and CDR2 YYREEE (reference sequence). CDR3 length: 12 amino acids. With 4 bases removed from V and 4 bases from J, the gap between germline ends came to 6 bases. The CDR3 DNA reads TGTGCCAGCAGCGGGATTTACAATGAGCAGTTCTTC. Its translation: CASSGIYNEQFF. Complete variable domain (other parts from reference TRBV5-4 and TRBJ2-1): ETGVTQSPTHLIKTRGQQVTLRCSSQSGHNTVSWYQQALGQGPQFIFQYYREEENGRGNFPPRFSGLQFPNYSSELNVNALELDDSALYLCASSGIYNEQFFGPGTRLTVL.

This clonotype is a singleton in its sample. This chain connects TRBV28 to TRBJ2-3, with D uncertain. Germline V gene lookup returns CDR1 MDHEN and CDR2 SYDVKM. The CDR3 loop spans 13 amino acids. V lost 5 bases to trimming and J lost 0 bases, with 6 bases between them. Here the CDR3 DNA reads TGTGCCAGCAGTCCCCCCAGCACAGATACGCAGTATTTT. Translation gives CASSPPSTDTQYF.

The CDR3 DNA is TGTGCCAGCAGTTCAGCGGGAGGGCCGAGCACCGGGGAGCTGTTTTTT. Its protein is CASSSAGGPSTGELFF. V is TRBV28 and J is TRBJ2-2, with TRBD2 matching 10 bases. V gave up 4 bases and J gave up 4 bases; unmatched junction bases: 6. This CDR3 is built from 16 residues. The germline CDR1 and CDR2 sequences are MDHEN and SYDVKM.

This clonotype was counted a few times. V is TRBV13 and J is TRBJ1-2, with 7 bases identical to TRBD1. Germline lookup yields CDR1 PRHDT and CDR2 FYEKMQ (reference sequence). The CDR3 is 15 amino acids. Trimming took 3 bases from V and 5 from J; bases not matched to a gene: 9. CDR3 residues: CASSFLPGGNYGYTF. The CDR3 region has the DNA TGTGCCAGCAGCTTTCTTCCAGGGGGGAATTATGGCTACACCTTC.

This clonotype was picked up a small number of times. The chain joins TRBV5-6 to TRBJ1-5; no clear D. The CDR3 has 13 residues. Germline CDR1 SGHDT, CDR2 YYEEEE. The V and J ends lost 0 bases and 8 bases respectively, with 9 bases between them. DNA of the CDR3: TGTGCCAGCAGCTTGGGAGGGAGAGAGCCCCAGCATTTT. Translated, it gives CASSLGGREPQHF.

The chain uses TRBV28 and TRBJ2-1; 10 nucleotides agree with TRBD2. This CDR3 spans 14 amino acids. Trimming removed 8 bases from V and 7 bases from J; junction bases left unmatched: 8. Germline V gene data show CDR1 as MDHEN and CDR2 as SYDVKM. CDR3 DNA sequence: TGTGCCAGCCAATCTCCGGGACTAGCGAATGAGCAGTTCTTC. This translates into CASQSPGLANEQFF.

This clonotype showed up just a few times. The V gene is TRBV28, the J gene TRBJ1-1; 7 bases align to TRBD1. This CDR3 comprises 13 residues. V trimming: 6 bases; J trimming: 6 bases; junction bases outside the gene matches: 7. Per the germline V gene, CDR1 is MDHEN and CDR2 is SYDVKM. The CDR3 coding sequence is TGTGCCAGCAGGCGAGACAGGGCTGCTGAAGCTTTCTTT. Its translation: CASRRDRAAEAFF.

This clonotype was found a few times. The CDR3 sequence is CASSRLAGENEQFF. Here the CDR3 DNA reads TGTGCCAGCAGCAGACTAGCGGGGGAGAATGAGCAGTTCTTC. The V gene is TRBV28, the J gene TRBJ2-1; 12 bases match TRBD2. Trimming cost V 6 bases and J 7 bases; bases outside gene matches: 4. Germline CDR1 is MDHEN and CDR2 is SYDVKM. This CDR3 comprises 14 residues. Variable domain in full (rest from reference TRBV28 and TRBJ2-1): DVKVTQSSRYLVKRTGEKVFLECVQDMDHENMFWYRQDPGLGLRLIYFSYDVKMKEKGDIPEGYSVSREKKERFSLILESASTNQTSMYLCASSRLAGENEQFFGPGTRLTVL.

The CDR3 is CASSRGENEKLFF. For the CDR3, the DNA is TGCGCCAGCAGTAGAGGGGAAAATGAAAAACTGTTTTTT. The chain joins TRBV5-1 to TRBJ1-4; perhaps TRBD1 as D (5 bases). Per the germline V gene, CDR1 is SGHRS and CDR2 is YFSETQ. This CDR3 spans 13 amino acids. V lost 5 bases to trimming and J lost 5 bases, with 10 bases between them.

The V and J genes are TRBV10-3 and TRBJ2-1; D might be TRBD2 (6 bases). From germline, CDR1 is ENHRY and CDR2 SYGVKD. The length of the CDR3 is 15 residues. V was trimmed by 2 bases and J by 2 bases, leaving 10 bases between them. DNA for the CDR3: TGTGCCATCAGTGAGGCGGGATCGCCCTACAATGAGCAGTTCTTC. Its translation: CAISEAGSPYNEQFF.

CDR3 loop: CASSQSLGSYEQYF. The CDR3 DNA sequence: TGTGCCAGCAGCCAATCTCTGGGTTCCTACGAGCAGTACTTC. V usage is TRBV14 and J usage is TRBJ2-7; D uncertain. Between the trimmed V and J ends, which lost 2 bases and 1 base, there was a span of 9 bases. The CDR3 length is 14 residues. Germline values: CDR1 SGHDN, CDR2 FVKESK.

V gene TRBV7-8 combines with J gene TRBJ1-5; D unclear. The CDR3 covers 14 residues. V was shortened by 1 base and J by 5 bases, with 9 bases between the two germline ends. From germline, CDR1 is SGHVS and CDR2 FQNEAQ. The CDR3 nucleotides read TGTGCCAGCAGCTTAGGTGATAGGTATCAGCCCCAGCATTTT. Its protein product is CASSLGDRYQPQHF.

The chain is built from TRBV5-1 and TRBJ1-5; D gene uncertain. This CDR3 is 15 amino acids long. Germline CDR1 and CDR2: SGHRS and YFSETQ. The V end was cut by 0 bases, the J end by 2 bases, with 9 bases between. The CDR3 protein is CASSLEGGGNQPQHF. DNA of the CDR3: TGCGCCAGCAGCTTGGAGGGTGGGGGCAATCAGCCCCAGCATTTT. Looking up the rest from reference TRBV5-1 and TRBJ1-5 gives the full variable domain: KAGVTQTPRYLIKTRGQQVTLSCSPISGHRSVSWYQQTPGQGLQFLFEYFSETQRNKGNFPGRFSGRQFSNSRSEMNVSTLELGDSALYLCASSLEGGGNQPQHFGDGTRLSIL.

V and J are TRBV7-2 and TRBJ1-3, with D tentatively TRBD1 (5 bases). The length of the CDR3 is 15 residues. Trimming took 5 bases from V and 1 from J, leaving 12 bases between them. The V gene's germline CDR1 is SGHTA and CDR2 FQGNSA. CDR3 residues: CASSALQDSGNTIYF. The CDR3 coding sequence is TGTGCCAGCAGCGCCCTACAGGATTCTGGAAACACCATATATTTT.

The CDR3 coding sequence is TGTGCCAGCAGCCCCTGGGGGAGGGTAAACAATGAGCAGTACTTC. It is translated as CASSPWGRVNNEQYF. This chain joins TRBV7-2 and TRBJ2-7; 7 bases fit TRBD2. The CDR3 covers 15 residues. J gave up 7 bases and V 5 bases, and 14 bases lay outside the gene matches. Germline values: CDR1 SGHTA, CDR2 FQGNSA.

J is TRBJ2-3 and V is TRBV20-1; 8 bases are a match to TRBD2. CDR1 and CDR2 from the germline V gene are DFQATT and SNEGSKA (reference sequence). V shed 6 bases and J 0 bases; nucleotides not matched to a gene: 5. The CDR3 totals 14 residues. CDR3 nucleotides: TGCAGTGCCCCCGTAGCGGGGAGCACAGATACGCAGTATTTT. Its protein product is CSAPVAGSTDTQYF.

This sequence joins TRBV19 and TRBJ2-2; D is perhaps TRBD1 or TRBD2 (5 bases each). The germline gives CDR1 LNHDA, CDR2 SQIVND (reference sequence). With 3 bases removed from V and 5 bases from J, the gap between germline ends came to 16 bases. There are 16 residues in the CDR3. The CDR3 is CASSISAGTSTGELFF. The CDR3 DNA sequence: TGTGCCAGTAGTATCTCCGCCGGGACCTCTACCGGGGAGCTGTTTTTT.

The rearrangement joins TRBV4-2 to TRBJ1-1, with 8 bases aligning to TRBD1. The junction had 4 bases not matched to a gene; V was cut back by 4 bases and J by 3 bases. The CDR3 extends over 14 amino acids. Looked up from germline, CDR1 is LGHNA and CDR2 is YNFKEQ. CDR3 nucleotide sequence: TGTGCCAGCAGCCCAGGGGGCAGGGACACTGAAGCTTTCTTT. Amino acids: CASSPGGRDTEAFF.

This clonotype turned up a few times. The chain has TRBV12-3 or TRBV12-4 and TRBJ2-1; D unclear. Trimming cost V 3 bases and J 7 bases, with 13 bases left between them. The CDR3 is made up of 14 amino acids. CDR3 sequence reads: CASSFTYLGNEQFF. The CDR3, as DNA: TGTGCCAGCAGTTTTACGTACCTTGGGAATGAGCAGTTCTTC.

The rearrangement joins TRBV19 to TRBJ2-2, with a tentative D call TRBD1 (5 bases). V gave up 5 bases and J gave up 4 bases, with 20 bases separating them. The CDR3 contains 17 residues. Germline V lookup: CDR1 LNHDA, CDR2 SQIVND (reference sequence). The CDR3, as DNA: TGTGCCAGTAGTTCGGGTTACGGTTCAGGGCCCACCGGGGAGCTGTTTTTT. Translated, it gives CASSSGYGSGPTGELFF.

This clonotype was counted a single time. The chain employs TRBV6-2 or TRBV6-3 and TRBJ2-7, with 9 bases lining up with TRBD2. The CDR3 is made up of 15 amino acids. Trimming at V came to 5 bases and at J to 0 bases, leaving 5 bases not matched to a gene. CDR1 and CDR2 (germline): MNHEY, SVGEGT. Here the CDR3 DNA reads TGTGCCAGCAGTGATCAAGCGGGGGGCTCCTACGAGCAGTACTTC. It translates to CASSDQAGGSYEQYF.

The V gene is TRBV28, the J gene TRBJ2-7, with 9 bases that match TRBD1. V shed 3 bases and J 5 bases; nucleotides not matched to a gene: 11. Germline V gene sequence: CDR1 MDHEN, CDR2 SYDVKM. The CDR3 is made up of 16 amino acids. CDR3 amino acids: CASSLDPGQGSDEQYF. The DNA for the CDR3 is TGTGCCAGCAGTTTGGATCCGGGACAGGGATCCGACGAGCAGTACTTC.

This chain uses TRBV7-9 with TRBJ2-6, with D hard to call. CDR1 SEHNR and CDR2 FQNEAQ come from the germline V gene (reference sequence). Trimming took off 6 bases at V and 4 bases at J, with 7 bases between the two ends. This CDR3 region has 13 residues. The chain's CDR3 is CASSFGGANVLTF. In nucleotides, the CDR3 is TGTGCCAGCAGTTTTGGGGGGGCCAACGTCCTGACTTTC.

The J gene is TRBJ2-1, the V gene TRBV20-1, with D possibly matching TRBD1 (8 bases). Germline V CDR1 and CDR2: DFQATT, SNEGSKA (reference sequence). The CDR3 sequence is 15 residues long. CDR3 in DNA: TGCAGCTACTACAGGGGGGGCGACTCCTACAATGAGCAGTTCTTC. Protein product: CSYYRGGDSYNEQFF.

CDR3 bases: TGTGCCAGCTCACCCAGGGTTGGCGAGCAGTACTTC. Translating it yields CASSPRVGEQYF. This rearrangement joins TRBV18 to TRBJ2-7; D might be TRBD1 (5 bases). Germline loops: CDR1 KGHSH, CDR2 LQKENI. Deletions cut 3 bases from V and 6 bases from J, with 9 bases between. The CDR3 contains 12 residues.